The following is a T cell receptor (beta chain) sequence with its context. Its antigen is unidentified. CDR3 size: 11 residues. Germline CDR1 is DFQATT and CDR2 is SNEGSKA (reference sequence). This record comes from a study of shared clonotypes between healthy human individuals. The method was immunoSEQ multiplex PCR; TCRdb's version includes in-frame clones alone and lacks a portion of them. This table holds some 200,000 clones, approximately 70% found once. The study's findings and limits: Compared with memory subsets, naive subsets generally had larger estimated richness. Non-shared clonotypes showed lower generation probabilities than clonotypes common to all four donors. Inspection by rarefaction showed sorted-subset sequencing to be incomplete despite large depth.

The TCR was taken from a man aged 25 to 40 in good health. The sequenced sample consisted of memory CD4+ T cells sorted from blood. The subset denotes: CD45RA-negative fraction. The V call is TRBV20-1, the J call TRBJ1-1; TRBD1 is a possible D gene (5 bases). The CDR3 reads CRGVGRTEAFF. The CDR3 nucleotides read TGCAGGGGGGTGGGGCGCACTGAAGCTTTCTTT.